These T cell receptor beta chains were read from a single sample in a study of cytomegalovirus exposure and HLA in healthy donors. Some clones are missing from TCRdb's copy, which holds only in-frame ones; the method was immunoSEQ multiplex PCR. The top ten clones hold approximately 4% of a sample with 95,000 to 130,000 clones, around three quarters of them seen once. The sample consisted of PBMCs. These receptors originate from a young man in good health and CMV-seropositive. CDR3s include the opening cysteine and the closing phenylalanine or tryptophan. A D gene is named only where the DNA matches it firmly. Clone size appears in some rows only: once, few, many, or a class for an expanded clone.

v_gene: TRBV7-9
d_gene: TRBD2
j_gene: TRBJ2-5
abundance: .
CDR3nt: TGTGCCAGCAGCTTAGGCGGACTAGCGGGGGTGGAGACCCAGTACTTC
CDR3aa: CASSLGGLAGVETQYF

v_gene: TRBV5-1
d_gene: .
j_gene: TRBJ1-2
abundance: few
CDR3nt: TGCGCCAGCAGCTTGGGGGGGCGCAGCTATGGCTACACCTTC
CDR3aa: CASSLGGRSYGYTF

v_gene: TRBV2
d_gene: .
j_gene: TRBJ2-7
abundance: .
CDR3nt: TGTGCCAGCAGGGTTCAGGGGAACTCCTACGAGCAGTACTTC
CDR3aa: CASRVQGNSYEQYF

v_gene: TRBV5-1
d_gene: TRBD2
j_gene: TRBJ2-3
abundance: .
CDR3nt: TGCGCCAGCAGCTTCGGGACTAGCGGGTCAGATACGCAGTATTTT
CDR3aa: CASSFGTSGSDTQYF

v_gene: TRBV9
d_gene: .
j_gene: TRBJ1-1
abundance: .
CDR3nt: TGTGCCAGCAGCGTCCGGGTGTTCACTGAAGCTTTCTTT
CDR3aa: CASSVRVFTEAFF

v_gene: TRBV4-3
d_gene: .
j_gene: TRBJ2-1
abundance: once
CDR3nt: TGCGCCAGCAGCCAAGACTCTAGCGTTTTCCTCTATGAGCAGTTCTTC
CDR3aa: CASSQDSSVFLYEQFF

v_gene: TRBV9
d_gene: .
j_gene: TRBJ2-2
abundance: .
CDR3nt: TGTGCCAGCAGCATGTACAGTAGAACCGGGGAGCTGTTTTTT
CDR3aa: CASSMYSRTGELFF

v_gene: TRBV7-2
d_gene: .
j_gene: TRBJ2-2
abundance: few
CDR3nt: TGTGCCAGCAGCTTTTTCGCCCGGTCGGACACCGGGGAGCTGTTTTTT
CDR3aa: CASSFFARSDTGELFF

v_gene: TRBV9
d_gene: .
j_gene: TRBJ1-1
abundance: once
CDR3nt: TGTGCCAGCAGCGTAGGAGGTCAAGGCAACACTGAAGCTTTCTTT
CDR3aa: CASSVGGQGNTEAFF

v_gene: TRBV5-1
d_gene: TRBD2
j_gene: TRBJ2-7
abundance: .
CDR3nt: TGCGCCAGCAGCTCCGTTGGGAGGGAAGGAGACGAGCAGTACTTC
CDR3aa: CASSSVGREGDEQYF

v_gene: TRBV7-3
d_gene: .
j_gene: TRBJ1-3
abundance: once
CDR3nt: TGTGCCAGCAGCCGTAGTGGCTCTGGAAACACCATATATTTT
CDR3aa: CASSRSGSGNTIYF

v_gene: TRBV27
d_gene: .
j_gene: TRBJ2-2
abundance: .
CDR3nt: TGTGCCAGCACTTATAGAGGCACCGGGGAGCTGTTTTTT
CDR3aa: CASTYRGTGELFF

v_gene: TRBV7-9
d_gene: .
j_gene: TRBJ1-1
abundance: few
CDR3nt: TGTGCCAGCAGCACGTTAACTACAGGGCCTGAAGCTTTCTTT
CDR3aa: CASSTLTTGPEAFF

v_gene: TRBV7-9
d_gene: .
j_gene: TRBJ1-2
abundance: .
CDR3nt: TGTGCCAGCAGCTTAAAGGAGCGACGGAGTGGCTACACCTTC
CDR3aa: CASSLKERRSGYTF

v_gene: TRBV25-1
d_gene: .
j_gene: TRBJ1-2
abundance: few
CDR3nt: TGTGCCAGCAGTGCCCTTAACTATGGCTACACCTTC
CDR3aa: CASSALNYGYTF

v_gene: TRBV14
d_gene: .
j_gene: TRBJ1-2
abundance: .
CDR3nt: TGTGCCAGCAGCCAAGAAACCTTCGCGGGGGAGGATGGCTACACCTTC
CDR3aa: CASSQETFAGEDGYTF

v_gene: TRBV19
d_gene: .
j_gene: TRBJ1-4
abundance: .
CDR3nt: TGTGCCAGTAGTATAGATCCCAGACTTAATGAAAAACTGTTTTTT
CDR3aa: CASSIDPRLNEKLFF

v_gene: TRBV11-2
d_gene: TRBD1
j_gene: TRBJ2-7
abundance: .
CDR3nt: TGTGCCAGCAGCTCGCCGACAGGGGGCCACGAGCAGTACTTC
CDR3aa: CASSSPTGGHEQYF

v_gene: TRBV4-2
d_gene: TRBD1
j_gene: TRBJ2-7
abundance: .
CDR3nt: TGTGCCAGCAGCCCGGACAGGGGATACGGCTACGAGCAGTACTTC
CDR3aa: CASSPDRGYGYEQYF

v_gene: TRBV4-1
d_gene: TRBD1
j_gene: TRBJ2-3
abundance: .
CDR3nt: TGCGCCAGCAGCCAAGATCCGACAGGGCTGATAGATACGCAGTATTTT
CDR3aa: CASSQDPTGLIDTQYF

v_gene: TRBV7-3
d_gene: .
j_gene: TRBJ2-1
abundance: .
CDR3nt: TGTGCCAGCAGCTTAGGGGAGAGCTCCTACAATGAGCAGTTCTTC
CDR3aa: CASSLGESSYNEQFF

v_gene: TRBV19
d_gene: .
j_gene: TRBJ2-3
abundance: .
CDR3nt: TGTGCCAGTAGGCTAACAGATACGCAGTATTTT
CDR3aa: CASRLTDTQYF

v_gene: TRBV6-5
d_gene: .
j_gene: TRBJ2-3
abundance: .
CDR3nt: TGTGCCAGCAGCTACAGTTTCCGGGTCCCCACAGATACGCAGTATTTT
CDR3aa: CASSYSFRVPTDTQYF

v_gene: TRBV7-9
d_gene: .
j_gene: TRBJ2-3
abundance: .
CDR3nt: TGTGCCAGCTTTTCTGTGACAGATACGCAGTATTTT
CDR3aa: CASFSVTDTQYF

v_gene: TRBV11-3
d_gene: TRBD2
j_gene: TRBJ2-5
abundance: .
CDR3nt: TGTGCCAGCAGCACTAGCGGGGGGGCTGCAGAGACCCAGTACTTC
CDR3aa: CASSTSGGAAETQYF

v_gene: TRBV11-2
d_gene: TRBD1
j_gene: TRBJ2-7
abundance: few
CDR3nt: TGTGCCAGCAGCTTAGAAAACAGGGGGTCCTACGAGCAGTACTTC
CDR3aa: CASSLENRGSYEQYF

v_gene: TRBV7-9
d_gene: .
j_gene: TRBJ2-6
abundance: .
CDR3nt: TGTGCCCAGGCCGGGCAGGGGAACGGCCTGACTTTC
CDR3aa: CAQAGQGNGLTF

v_gene: TRBV2
d_gene: TRBD2
j_gene: TRBJ2-3
abundance: .
CDR3nt: TGTGCCAGCAGTGACTTGAGCGGGAGGGAGGCAGATACGCAGTATTTT
CDR3aa: CASSDLSGREADTQYF

v_gene: TRBV5-1
d_gene: .
j_gene: TRBJ2-5
abundance: .
CDR3nt: TGCGCCAGCAGCTTGGCCACCCGAGACCAAGAGACCCAGTACTTC
CDR3aa: CASSLATRDQETQYF

v_gene: TRBV6-1
d_gene: .
j_gene: TRBJ1-1
abundance: .
CDR3nt: TGTGCCAGCAGTCCAGCGGGTCCCACTGAAGCTTTCTTT
CDR3aa: CASSPAGPTEAFF

v_gene: TRBV27
d_gene: .
j_gene: TRBJ2-5
abundance: .
CDR3nt: TGTGCCAGCAGTTTCGGGGAACGCCAAGAGACCCAGTACTTC
CDR3aa: CASSFGERQETQYF

v_gene: TRBV6-1
d_gene: TRBD2
j_gene: TRBJ2-7
abundance: few
CDR3nt: TGTGCCAGCAGTTTAGCGGGAGCAACCTACGAGCAGTACTTC
CDR3aa: CASSLAGATYEQYF

v_gene: TRBV7-9
d_gene: .
j_gene: TRBJ2-3
abundance: .
CDR3nt: TGTGCCAGCACTGACAGAAGGCGGAGCCTTGGGTCGGATACGCAGTATTTT
CDR3aa: CASTDRRRSLGSDTQYF

v_gene: TRBV5-6
d_gene: .
j_gene: TRBJ2-3
abundance: .
CDR3nt: TGTGCCAGCAACCCCCGGGGCACAGATACGCAGTATTTT
CDR3aa: CASNPRGTDTQYF

v_gene: TRBV10-2
d_gene: TRBD1
j_gene: TRBJ1-2
abundance: .
CDR3nt: TGCGCCAGCAGTGAGGCGGGACAGCATAACTATGGCTACACCTTC
CDR3aa: CASSEAGQHNYGYTF

v_gene: TRBV9
d_gene: TRBD2
j_gene: TRBJ2-7
abundance: .
CDR3nt: TGTGCCAGCAGCCCGGAGTATGGACTAGCGGACTCTGGGCAGTACTTC
CDR3aa: CASSPEYGLADSGQYF

v_gene: TRBV7-9
d_gene: .
j_gene: TRBJ1-1
abundance: .
CDR3nt: TGTTCCAGCAGCCAAGAGGTGAACACTGAAGCTTTCTTT
CDR3aa: CSSSQEVNTEAFF

v_gene: TRBV11-2
d_gene: .
j_gene: TRBJ1-3
abundance: .
CDR3nt: TGTGCCAGCAGCATCCAATCCTACCTCTCTGGAAACACCATATATTTT
CDR3aa: CASSIQSYLSGNTIYF

v_gene: TRBV6-1
d_gene: TRBD2
j_gene: TRBJ2-3
abundance: .
CDR3nt: TGTGCCAGCAGTGACGCGGGAGGAGGCACAGATACGCAGTATTTT
CDR3aa: CASSDAGGGTDTQYF

v_gene: TRBV7-2
d_gene: TRBD2
j_gene: TRBJ2-5
abundance: .
CDR3nt: TGTGCCAGCAGCTTAATGGCGGGGGGGAAAGGAGAGACCCAGTACTTC
CDR3aa: CASSLMAGGKGETQYF

v_gene: TRBV4-3
d_gene: TRBD2
j_gene: TRBJ2-1
abundance: .
CDR3nt: TGCGCCAGCAGCCAAGAGTGGGCTAGCGGGGGCAATGAGCAGTTCTTC
CDR3aa: CASSQEWASGGNEQFF

v_gene: TRBV4-2
d_gene: TRBD2
j_gene: TRBJ2-7
abundance: .
CDR3nt: TGTGCCAGCAGCCACGAGGCAGCGGGAGTTACCTACGAGCAGTACTTC
CDR3aa: CASSHEAAGVTYEQYF

v_gene: TRBV19
d_gene: TRBD1
j_gene: TRBJ2-3
abundance: .
CDR3nt: TGTGCCAGTAGTATACAGGGGGCGGGCACAGATACGCAGTATTTT
CDR3aa: CASSIQGAGTDTQYF

v_gene: TRBV19
d_gene: .
j_gene: TRBJ2-7
abundance: once
CDR3nt: TGTGCCAGTAGCAGGGCTAGCTCCTACGAGCAGTACTTC
CDR3aa: CASSRASSYEQYF

v_gene: TRBV30
d_gene: TRBD1
j_gene: TRBJ2-5
abundance: .
CDR3nt: TGTGCCTGGATACGTGCAGGGGGCTGGGAGACCCAGTACTTC
CDR3aa: CAWIRAGGWETQYF

v_gene: TRBV7-9
d_gene: .
j_gene: TRBJ2-1
abundance: few
CDR3nt: TGTGCCAGCAGCGCACGACTAGTTTCCAATGAGCAGTTCTTC
CDR3aa: CASSARLVSNEQFF

v_gene: TRBV30
d_gene: .
j_gene: TRBJ1-2
abundance: .
CDR3nt: TGTGCCTGGAGTGTAATGGGGCCAGAGGGCTACACCTTC
CDR3aa: CAWSVMGPEGYTF

v_gene: TRBV6-5
d_gene: TRBD1
j_gene: TRBJ1-1
abundance: .
CDR3nt: TGTGCCAGCTATCCAGGGGGTCACCGACCCACTGAAGCTTTCTTT
CDR3aa: CASYPGGHRPTEAFF

v_gene: TRBV6-1
d_gene: TRBD1
j_gene: TRBJ2-3
abundance: few
CDR3nt: TGTGCCAGCAGTGGGACAGGGTTGAGGTTAAGTCGCACAGATACGCAGTATTTT
CDR3aa: CASSGTGLRLSRTDTQYF

v_gene: TRBV11-2
d_gene: .
j_gene: TRBJ2-7
abundance: .
CDR3nt: TGTGCCAGCAGCTTGGATCACTGGGGAGATTACGAGCAGTACTTC
CDR3aa: CASSLDHWGDYEQYF

v_gene: TRBV7-9
d_gene: .
j_gene: TRBJ1-1
abundance: .
CDR3nt: TGTGCCAGCGCCTTGACCGCAGGGAACACTGAAGCTTTCTTT
CDR3aa: CASALTAGNTEAFF

v_gene: TRBV7-8
d_gene: TRBD1
j_gene: TRBJ2-2
abundance: .
CDR3nt: TGTGCCAGCAGCTTAGACAGGGGTGGCACCGGGGAGCTGTTTTTT
CDR3aa: CASSLDRGGTGELFF

v_gene: TRBV30
d_gene: .
j_gene: TRBJ1-1
abundance: .
CDR3nt: TGTGCCTGGAGTGTTTACAAGAACACTGAAGCTTTCTTT
CDR3aa: CAWSVYKNTEAFF

v_gene: TRBV28
d_gene: TRBD1
j_gene: TRBJ2-6
abundance: once
CDR3nt: TGTGCCAGCAGTTCCCCCGACAGGGCTGGGGCCAACGGCCTGACTTTC
CDR3aa: CASSSPDRAGANGLTF